This TCR beta chain derives from a study of shared clonotypes between healthy human individuals. Study-wide results and caveats: When naive CD4 clonotypes were compared across four donors, approximately 5% were shared. Naive subsets generally exceeded memory subsets in estimated richness.

Naive-designated CD8 cells lacked CD45RO, were positively enriched for CCR7, and omitted terminally differentiated effector memory CD45RA+ cells. On this clone itself: Its target is unknown.

The V gene end was trimmed by 5 bases and the J gene end by 0 bases; junction bases not matched to a gene: 5. Germline CDR1 and CDR2: SNHLY and FYNNEI. The CDR3 has 15 amino acids. Produced via immunoSEQ multiplex PCR; TCRdb's table is partial and in-frame only. The profile covers some 2.1 million clones, with 85% to 95% appearing a single time and around 1.1% taken by the ten largest. This chain joins TRBV2 and TRBJ2-3; 7 bases map to TRBD2. This receptor was obtained from a man aged 18 to 29 in good health. The sample was naive CD8+ T cells sorted from blood. CDR3 sequence (DNA): TGTGCCAGCAGTCGGCTAGCGGATAGCACAGATACGCAGTATTTT. Encoded protein: CASSRLADSTDTQYF.